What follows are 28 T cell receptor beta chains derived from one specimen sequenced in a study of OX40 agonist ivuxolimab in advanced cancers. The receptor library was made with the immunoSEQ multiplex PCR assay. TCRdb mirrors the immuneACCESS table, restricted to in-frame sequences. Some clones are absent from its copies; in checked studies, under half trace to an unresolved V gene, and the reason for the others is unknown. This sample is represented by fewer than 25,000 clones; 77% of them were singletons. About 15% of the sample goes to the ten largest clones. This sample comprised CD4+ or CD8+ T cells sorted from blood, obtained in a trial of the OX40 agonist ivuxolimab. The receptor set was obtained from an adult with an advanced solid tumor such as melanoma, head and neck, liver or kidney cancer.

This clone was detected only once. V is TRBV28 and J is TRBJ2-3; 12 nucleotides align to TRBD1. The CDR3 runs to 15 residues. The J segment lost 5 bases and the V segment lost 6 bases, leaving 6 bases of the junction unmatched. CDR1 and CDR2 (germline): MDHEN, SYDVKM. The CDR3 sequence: CASSPGTGGLDTQYF. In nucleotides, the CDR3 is TGTGCCAGCAGCCCCGGGACAGGGGGCCTAGATACGCAGTATTTT.

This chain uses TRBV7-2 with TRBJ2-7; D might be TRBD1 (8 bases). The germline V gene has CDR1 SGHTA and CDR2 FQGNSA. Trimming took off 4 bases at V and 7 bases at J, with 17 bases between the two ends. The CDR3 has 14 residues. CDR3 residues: CASSSGGGGVEQYF. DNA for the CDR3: TGTGCCAGCAGCTCAGGGGGCGGGGGCGTAGAGCAGTACTTC.

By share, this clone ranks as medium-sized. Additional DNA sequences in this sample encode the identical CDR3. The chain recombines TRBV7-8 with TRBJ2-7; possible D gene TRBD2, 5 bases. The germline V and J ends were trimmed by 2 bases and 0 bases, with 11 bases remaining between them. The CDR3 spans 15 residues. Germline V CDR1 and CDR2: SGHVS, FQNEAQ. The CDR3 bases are TGTGCCAGCAGCTTACGACGGGGAAGCTCCTACGAGCAGTACTTC. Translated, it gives CASSLRRGSSYEQYF.

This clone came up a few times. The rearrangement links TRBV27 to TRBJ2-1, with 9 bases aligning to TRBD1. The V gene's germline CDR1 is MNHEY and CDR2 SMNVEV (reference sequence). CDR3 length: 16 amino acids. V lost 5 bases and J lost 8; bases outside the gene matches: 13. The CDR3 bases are TGTGCCAGCAGTATGATTACAGGGGGCGGAATCTATGAGCAGTTCTTC. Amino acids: CASSMITGGGIYEQFF.

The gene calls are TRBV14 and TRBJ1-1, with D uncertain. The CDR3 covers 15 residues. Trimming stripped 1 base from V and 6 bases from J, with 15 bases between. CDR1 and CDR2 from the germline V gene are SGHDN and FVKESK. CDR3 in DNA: TGTGCCAGCAGCCAAGCAAGGTTGTTAAGCGCTGAAGCTTTCTTT. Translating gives CASSQARLLSAEAFF. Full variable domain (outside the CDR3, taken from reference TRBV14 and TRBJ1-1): EAGVTQFPSHSVIEKGQTVTLRCDPISGHDNLYWYRRVMGKEIKFLLHFVKESKQDESGMPNNRFLAERTGGTYSTLKVQPAELEDSGVYFCASSQARLLSAEAFFGQGTRLTVV.

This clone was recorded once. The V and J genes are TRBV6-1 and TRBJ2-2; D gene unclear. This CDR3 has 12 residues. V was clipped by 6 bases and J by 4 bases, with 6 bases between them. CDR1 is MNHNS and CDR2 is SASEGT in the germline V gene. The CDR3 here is CASRGSTGELFF. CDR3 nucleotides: TGTGCCAGCAGGGGGTCCACCGGGGAGCTGTTTTTT.

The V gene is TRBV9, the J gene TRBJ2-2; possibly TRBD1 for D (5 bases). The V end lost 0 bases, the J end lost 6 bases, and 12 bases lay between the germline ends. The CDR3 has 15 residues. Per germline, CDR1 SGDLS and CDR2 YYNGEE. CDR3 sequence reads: CASSVVRGSAGELFF. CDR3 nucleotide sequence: TGTGCCAGCAGCGTAGTTAGGGGATCGGCCGGGGAGCTGTTTTTT.

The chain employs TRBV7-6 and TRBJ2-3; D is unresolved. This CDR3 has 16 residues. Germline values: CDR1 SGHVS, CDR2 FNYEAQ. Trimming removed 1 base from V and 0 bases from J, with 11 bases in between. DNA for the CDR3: TGTGCCAGCAGCTTAGTCGCGGCCTCTAGCACAGATACGCAGTATTTT. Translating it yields CASSLVAASSTDTQYF.

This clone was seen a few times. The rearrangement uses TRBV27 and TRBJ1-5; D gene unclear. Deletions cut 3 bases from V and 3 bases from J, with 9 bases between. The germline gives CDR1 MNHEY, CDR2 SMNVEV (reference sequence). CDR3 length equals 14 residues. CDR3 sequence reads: CASSLGIANQPQHF. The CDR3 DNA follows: TGTGCCAGCAGTTTGGGCATAGCCAATCAGCCCCAGCATTTT.

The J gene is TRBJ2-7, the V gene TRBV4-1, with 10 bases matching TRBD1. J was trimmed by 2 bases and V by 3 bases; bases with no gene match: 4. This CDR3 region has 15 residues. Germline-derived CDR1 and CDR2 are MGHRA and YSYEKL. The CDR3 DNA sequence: TGCGCCAGCAGCCAGCCGGGACAGGGGACCTACGAGCAGTACTTC. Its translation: CASSQPGQGTYEQYF.

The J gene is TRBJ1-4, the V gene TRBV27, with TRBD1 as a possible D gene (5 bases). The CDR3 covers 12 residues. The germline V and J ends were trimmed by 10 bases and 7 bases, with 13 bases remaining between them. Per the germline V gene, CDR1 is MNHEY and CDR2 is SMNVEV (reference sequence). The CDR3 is CATKTRGEKLFF. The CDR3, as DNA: TGTGCCACCAAAACGAGGGGTGAAAAACTGTTTTTT. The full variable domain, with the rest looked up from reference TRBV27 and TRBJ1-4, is EAQVTQNPRYLITVTGKKLTVTCSQNMNHEYMSWYRQDPGLGLRQIYYSMNVEVTDKGDVPEGYKVSRKEKRNFPLILESPSPNQTSLYFCATKTRGEKLFFGSGTQLSVL.

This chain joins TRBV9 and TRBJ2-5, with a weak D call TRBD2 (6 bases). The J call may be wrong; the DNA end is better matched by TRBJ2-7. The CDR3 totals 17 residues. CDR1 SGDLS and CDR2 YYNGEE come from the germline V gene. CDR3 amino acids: CASSVEWDSKGTYEQYF. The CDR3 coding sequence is TGTGCCAGCAGCGTAGAGTGGGACTCTAAAGGGACCTACGAGCAGTACTTC.

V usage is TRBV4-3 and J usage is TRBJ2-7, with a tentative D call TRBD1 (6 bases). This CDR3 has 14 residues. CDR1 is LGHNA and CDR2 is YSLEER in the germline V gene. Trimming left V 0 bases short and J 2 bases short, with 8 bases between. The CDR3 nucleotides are TGCGCCAGCAGCCAAGAACAGGGCACCTACGAGCAGTACTTC. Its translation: CASSQEQGTYEQYF.

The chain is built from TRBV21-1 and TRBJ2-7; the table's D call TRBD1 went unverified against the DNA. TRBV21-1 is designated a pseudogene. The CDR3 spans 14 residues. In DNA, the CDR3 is TGTGCCAGCAGCAAAGGGAAGGGGTTCTACGAGCAGTACTTC. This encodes CASSKGKGFYEQYF.

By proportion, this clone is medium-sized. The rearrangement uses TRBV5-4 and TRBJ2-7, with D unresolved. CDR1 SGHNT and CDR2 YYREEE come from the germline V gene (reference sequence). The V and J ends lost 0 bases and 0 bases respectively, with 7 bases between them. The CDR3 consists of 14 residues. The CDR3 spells CASSLDQDSYEQYF. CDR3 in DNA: TGTGCCAGCAGCTTGGACCAGGACTCCTACGAGCAGTACTTC.

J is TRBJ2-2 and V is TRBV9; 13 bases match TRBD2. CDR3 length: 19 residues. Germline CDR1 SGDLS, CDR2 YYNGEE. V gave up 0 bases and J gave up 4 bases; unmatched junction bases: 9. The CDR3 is CASSVATSGGAVGTGELFF. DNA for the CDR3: TGTGCCAGCAGCGTAGCTACTAGCGGGGGGGCCGTTGGCACCGGGGAGCTGTTTTTT.

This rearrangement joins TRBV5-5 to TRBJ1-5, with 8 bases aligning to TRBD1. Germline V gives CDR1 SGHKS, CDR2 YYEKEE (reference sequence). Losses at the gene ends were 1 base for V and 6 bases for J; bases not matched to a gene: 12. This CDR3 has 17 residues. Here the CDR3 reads CASSLTAGGVLPQPQHF. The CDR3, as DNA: TGTGCCAGCAGCTTGACGGCAGGGGGCGTTTTGCCTCAGCCCCAGCATTTT.

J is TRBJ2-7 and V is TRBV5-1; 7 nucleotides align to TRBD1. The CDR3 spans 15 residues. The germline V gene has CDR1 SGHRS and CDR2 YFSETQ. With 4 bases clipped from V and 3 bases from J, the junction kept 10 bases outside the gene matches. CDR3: CASSRLIRDSYEQYF. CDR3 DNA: TGCGCCAGCAGCCGTTTGATCCGGGACAGCTACGAGCAGTACTTC.

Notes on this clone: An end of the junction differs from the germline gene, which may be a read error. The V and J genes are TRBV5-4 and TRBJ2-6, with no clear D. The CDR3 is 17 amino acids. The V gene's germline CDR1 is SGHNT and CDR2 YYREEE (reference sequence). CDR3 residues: CASSQDLKGSGANVLTF. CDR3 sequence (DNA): TGCGCCAGCAGCCAAGATCTGAAGGGCTCTGGGGCCAACGTCCTGACTTTC.

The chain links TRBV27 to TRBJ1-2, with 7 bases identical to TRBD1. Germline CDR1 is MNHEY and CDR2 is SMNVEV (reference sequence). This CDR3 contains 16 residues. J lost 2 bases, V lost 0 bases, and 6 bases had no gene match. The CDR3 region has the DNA TGTGCCAGCAGTTTATCGGTAGGGGACAGAAACTATGGCTACACCTTC. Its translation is CASSLSVGDRNYGYTF.

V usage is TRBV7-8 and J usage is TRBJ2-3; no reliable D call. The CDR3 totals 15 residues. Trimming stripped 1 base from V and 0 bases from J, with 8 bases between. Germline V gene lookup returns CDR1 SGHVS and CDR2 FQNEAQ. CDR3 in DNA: TGTGCCAGCAGCTTAGTTGCGGTTAGCACAGATACGCAGTATTTT. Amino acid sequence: CASSLVAVSTDTQYF.

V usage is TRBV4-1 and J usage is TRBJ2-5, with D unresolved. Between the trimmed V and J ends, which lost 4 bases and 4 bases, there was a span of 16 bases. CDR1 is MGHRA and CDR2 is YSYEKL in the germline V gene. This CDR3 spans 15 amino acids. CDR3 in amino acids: CASSPLGQVGETQYF. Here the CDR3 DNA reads TGCGCCAGCAGCCCCTTAGGCCAAGTGGGAGAGACCCAGTACTTC.

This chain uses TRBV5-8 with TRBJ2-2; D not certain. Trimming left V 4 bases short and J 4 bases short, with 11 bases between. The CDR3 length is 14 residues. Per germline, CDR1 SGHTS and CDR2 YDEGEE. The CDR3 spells CASSDRSSTGELFF. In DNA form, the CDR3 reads TGTGCCAGCAGCGATAGGAGTAGCACCGGGGAGCTGTTTTTT. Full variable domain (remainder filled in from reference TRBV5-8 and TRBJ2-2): EAGVTQSPTHLIKTRGQQATLRCSPISGHTSVYWYQQALGLGLQFLLWYDEGEERNRGNFPPRFSGRQFPNYSSELNVNALELEDSALYLCASSDRSSTGELFFGEGSRLTVL.

The CDR3 DNA reads TGTGCCTGGAACAGGAAAGAGACCCAGTACTTC. Translation: CAWNRKETQYF. The chain combines TRBV30 with TRBJ2-5; D is possibly TRBD1 (5 bases). Germline lookup yields CDR1 GTSNPN and CDR2 SVGIG (reference sequence). Between the trimmed V and J ends, which lost 4 bases and 3 bases, there was a span of 6 bases. CDR3 length equals 11 residues.

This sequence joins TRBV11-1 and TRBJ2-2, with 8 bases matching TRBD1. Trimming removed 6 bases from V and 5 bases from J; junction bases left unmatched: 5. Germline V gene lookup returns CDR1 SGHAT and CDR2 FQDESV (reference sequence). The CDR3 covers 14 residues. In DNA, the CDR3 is TGTGCCAGCAGGGACAGGGCTCGGACCGGGGAGCTGTTTTTT. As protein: CASRDRARTGELFF.

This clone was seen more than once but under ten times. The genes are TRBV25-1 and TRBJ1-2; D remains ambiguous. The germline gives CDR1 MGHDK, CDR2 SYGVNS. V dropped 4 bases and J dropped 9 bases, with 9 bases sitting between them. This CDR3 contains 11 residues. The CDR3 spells CASSGGYRYTF. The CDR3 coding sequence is TGTGCCAGCAGTGGGGGATATCGCTACACCTTC.

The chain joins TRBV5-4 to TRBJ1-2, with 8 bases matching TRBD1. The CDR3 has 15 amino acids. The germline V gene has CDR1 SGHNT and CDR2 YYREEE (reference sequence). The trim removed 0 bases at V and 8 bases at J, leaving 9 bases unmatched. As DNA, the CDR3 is TGTGCCAGCAGCTTGGAGGGTCAGGGGGCGAGGGGCTACACCTTC. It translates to CASSLEGQGARGYTF.

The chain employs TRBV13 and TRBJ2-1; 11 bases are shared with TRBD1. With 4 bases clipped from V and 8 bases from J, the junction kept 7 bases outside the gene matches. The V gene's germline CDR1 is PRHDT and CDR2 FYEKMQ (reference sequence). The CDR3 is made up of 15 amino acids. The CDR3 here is CASSSPGQGVYEQFF. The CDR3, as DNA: TGTGCCAGCAGCTCCCCGGGACAGGGGGTATATGAGCAGTTCTTC. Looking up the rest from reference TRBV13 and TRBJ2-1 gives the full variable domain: AAGVIQSPRHLIKEKRETATLKCYPIPRHDTVYWYQQGPGQDPQFLISFYEKMQSDKGSIPDRFSAQQFSDYHSELNMSSLELGDSALYFCASSSPGQGVYEQFFGPGTRLTVL.